Sequencing of this T cell receptor beta chain was carried out in a study of T cells in Graves' hyperthyroidism and ophthalmopathy. Amplified TCR beta CDR3 regions came from RNA transcripts. Researchers ran a first-round RT-PCR on the TCR CDR3 using the HTBI primer set. Via MiXCR, TCRdb re-called the multiplex PCR reads, giving one row per CDR3 protein. The data contain 500,000 to 600,000 distinct CDR3 sequences, 46% of them singletons. V gave up 11 bases and J gave up 7 bases; unmatched junction bases: 5. CDR3 length: 12 residues. Patients aged 18 to 65 with hyperthyroidism were newly diagnosed, with duration under 2 months. Thyroid ultrasound, orbital computed tomography, clinical symptoms, and serum thyroxine and TRAb underpinned diagnoses. This clonotype was detected many times.

Sequenced: peripheral blood or thyroid tissue (not recorded which). The chain has TRBV12-3 or TRBV12-4 and TRBJ1-4, with 9 bases fitting TRBD1. This clonotype originated in a woman aged 18-29 years with Graves' hyperthyroidism. The CDR3 coding sequence is TGTGCCGTCGGGACAGGGAGTGAAAAACTGTTTTTT. This codes for CAVGTGSEKLFF.